This TCR beta chain emerged from a study of breast tumors, draining lymph nodes, adjacent tissues. Overall study findings and caveats: Tumor TCR diversity was below lymph nodes but above nontumor tissue. Luminal-like breast cancer showed significantly greater tumor-nontumor repertoire similarity than basal-like breast cancer did.

Using its own MiXCR run on the multiplex PCR reads, TCRdb lists one record per CDR3 protein. The sample has around 12,000 distinct CDR3 sequences; approximately 60% are singletons. The junction had 9 bases not matched to a gene; V was cut back by 5 bases and J by 4 bases. Germline V gene sequence: CDR1 SGHTA, CDR2 FQGNSA. CDR3 length: 15 residues. Turning to this clonotype: Its antigen is not known.

Material: tumor-adjacent breast tissue. V and J are TRBV7-2 and TRBJ1-2; TRBD1 agrees at 8 bases. This TCR came from a female donor with breast cancer. Some clones in this sample may be carry-over from other donors' samples. The CDR3 sequence: CASSIGQGVSYGYTF. The CDR3, as DNA: TGTGCCAGCAGCATCGGACAGGGCGTTTCCTATGGCTACACCTTC.